This T cell receptor beta chain was sequenced for a study of T cell responses to AZD1222 COVID-19 vaccine. Overall study: It was second doses at about 4 or about 12 weeks that were pooled.

The repertoire was sequenced with immunoSEQ multiplex PCR; TCRdb's copy has only in-frame clones and lacks some. The top ten hold around 8% of the sample, which has roughly 200,000 clones, around 90% seen once. Deletions cut 8 bases from V and 6 bases from J, with 16 bases between. The CDR3 has 13 residues. CDR1 and CDR2 from the germline V gene are SGHTA and FQGNSA. J is TRBJ1-1 and V is TRBV7-2; no reliable D call. This specimen was peripheral blood, taken on day 0 of AZD1222 vaccination. The receptor's source is an adult in good health. CDR3 loop: CASATPQRAEAFF. The CDR3 nucleotides are TGTGCCAGCGCCACCCCACAGAGGGCTGAAGCTTTCTTT.